A selection of T cell receptor beta chains follows, all from one sample in a study of vaccination effects on CD4 cells after COVID-19. TCRdb keeps only in-frame clones here, not all; method: immunoSEQ multiplex PCR. The sample lists about 66,000 clones, approximately 76% occurring once. No antigen is known for these receptors. Sequenced here: CD4+ T cells from PBMCs cultured with HCoV-OC43 spike peptides, sampled after COVID-19 vaccination. The source of these receptors is a human donor who received a COVID-19 vaccine. Both conserved end residues are part of each CDR3. Each record gives: J gene, clone size, V gene, D gene, CDR3 protein. A D gene is named only where the DNA matches it firmly. Rows give clone size only sometimes, using once, few, many, or a class for an expanded clone.

TRBJ1-6 - TRBV6-2/TRBV6-3 TRBD1 CASSDDRASAPLHF
TRBJ1-1 once TRBV30 - CAWRWELVAFF
TRBJ2-4 - TRBV19 - CASSMTGSLKNIQYF
TRBJ1-5 - TRBV5-1 - CASSLEGGQPQHF
TRBJ2-2 - TRBV5-1 - CATRGGGEVVSTGELFF
TRBJ1-4 - TRBV18 - CASSLAEEKLFF
TRBJ1-3 - TRBV5-1 TRBD1 CASSFNRDRIGNTIYF
TRBJ1-2 - TRBV29-1 TRBD1 CSVEGGTGDGYTF
TRBJ1-6 - TRBV30 TRBD1 CAYQTGGGNSPLHF
TRBJ2-1 - TRBV7-2 - CASSLNRIARVENEQFF
TRBJ1-2 - TRBV2 - CASSETGGKDLTF
TRBJ1-5 - TRBV30 - CAWTPTGRSSQPQHF
TRBJ1-1 - TRBV19 TRBD1 CASSIGGTGTEAFF
TRBJ2-5 - TRBV19 TRBD1 CASSTGRTGGLETQYF
TRBJ2-1 - TRBV3-1/TRBV3-2 TRBD2 CASSPTNRGVAGGYEQFF
TRBJ2-3 - TRBV6-5 TRBD1 CASSPRTGFTDTQYF
TRBJ1-1 - TRBV7-9 TRBD1 CASSLGGYGQGGRNTEAFF
TRBJ1-2 - TRBV2 - CASRTAGLYYGYTF
TRBJ2-5 - TRBV7-9 TRBD1 CASSSTRDRDQETQYF
TRBJ2-5 - TRBV27 - CASRSGRRETQYF
TRBJ2-3 - TRBV6-1 TRBD2 CASSEGLARDTQYF
TRBJ1-5 - TRBV18 - CASSPTSDLAYQPQHF
TRBJ1-4 - TRBV20-1 - CSARDHEKLFF
TRBJ2-2 - TRBV10-1 TRBD2 CASSSGLAGLRELFF
TRBJ1-6 - TRBV30 - CAWSVGNYNSPLHF
TRBJ1-5 - TRBV7-2 TRBD1 CASSPRTGSNQPQHF
TRBJ2-5 - TRBV7-3 - CASSPSDLETQYF
TRBJ1-1 - TRBV11-2 TRBD1 CASSLTGGSVTEAFF
TRBJ2-2 - TRBV2 - CASSRSPANTGELFF
TRBJ1-1 - TRBV28 - CASRGNTEAFF
TRBJ1-3 once TRBV29-1 - CSVGGDSGNTIYF
TRBJ1-3 - TRBV28 - CASSFLLSGNTIYF
TRBJ2-3 - TRBV3-1/TRBV3-2 TRBD2 CASSPRLAGGLDTQYF
TRBJ2-4 - TRBV6-5 TRBD1 CASKRGGLAKNIQYF
TRBJ1-3 - TRBV5-5 - CASSFVTGPSGNTIYF
TRBJ1-4 - TRBV2 - CASSAVTTNEKLFF
TRBJ1-3 - TRBV28 - CASSLTTSSGNTIYF
TRBJ2-5 - TRBV18 TRBD1 CASSPTGGLKETQYF
TRBJ2-1 - TRBV19 - CASSPQGLRRYNEQFF
TRBJ1-1 - TRBV30 TRBD1 CAWSPDRRTEAFF
TRBJ1-4 - TRBV6-5 - CALSATNEKLFF
TRBJ2-2 - TRBV14 - CASSPHLTYTGELFF
TRBJ2-2 - TRBV6-4 TRBD1 CASSKQGATGELFF
TRBJ1-4 few TRBV4-1 - CASSPNGRSGEKLFF
TRBJ1-4 - TRBV25-1 - CASSEVGSNEKLFF
TRBJ2-2 - TRBV19 - CASSIDRTTGELFF
TRBJ2-5 - TRBV28 TRBD2 CASSLPGLAGRKQETQYF
TRBJ2-6 - TRBV24-1 - CATSDPPGANVLTF
TRBJ1-2 - TRBV6-5 TRBD1 CASVAPTGQGHGYTF